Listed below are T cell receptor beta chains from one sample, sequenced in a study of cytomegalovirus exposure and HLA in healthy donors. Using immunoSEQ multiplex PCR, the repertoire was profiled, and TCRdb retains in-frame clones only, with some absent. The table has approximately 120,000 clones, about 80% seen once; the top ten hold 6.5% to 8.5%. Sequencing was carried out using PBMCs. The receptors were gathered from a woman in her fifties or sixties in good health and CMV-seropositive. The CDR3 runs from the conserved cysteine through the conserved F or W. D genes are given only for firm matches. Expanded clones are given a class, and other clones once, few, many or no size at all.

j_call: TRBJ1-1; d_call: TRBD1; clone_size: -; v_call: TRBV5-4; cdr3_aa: CASRKDREATEAFF; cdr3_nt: TGTGCCAGCAGAAAGGACAGGGAGGCGACTGAAGCTTTCTTT
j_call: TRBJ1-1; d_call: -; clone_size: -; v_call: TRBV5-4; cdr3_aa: CASRPGQMNTEAFF; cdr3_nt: TGTGCCAGCAGGCCGGGACAAATGAACACTGAAGCTTTCTTT
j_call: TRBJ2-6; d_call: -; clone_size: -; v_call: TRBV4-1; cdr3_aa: CASWRGSGANVLTF; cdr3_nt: TGCGCCAGCTGGCGGGGATCTGGGGCCAACGTCCTGACTTTC
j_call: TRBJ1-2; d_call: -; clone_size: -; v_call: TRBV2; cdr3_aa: CASSEGPWGVQGYTF; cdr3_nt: TGTGCCAGCAGTGAAGGACCGTGGGGGGTCCAGGGCTACACCTTC
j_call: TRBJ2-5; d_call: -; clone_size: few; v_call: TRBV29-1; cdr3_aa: CSVASGVETQYF; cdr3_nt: TGCAGCGTAGCCTCGGGGGTGGAGACCCAGTACTTC
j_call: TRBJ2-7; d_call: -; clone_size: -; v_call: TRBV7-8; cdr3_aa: CASSLASVGGGGEQYF; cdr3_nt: TGTGCCAGCAGCTTAGCCTCTGTGGGGGGAGGGGGAGAGCAGTACTTC
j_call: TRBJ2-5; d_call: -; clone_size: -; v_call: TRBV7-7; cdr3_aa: CAFRPPAELQETQYF; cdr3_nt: TGTGCTTTCAGACCCCCGGCGGAGCTACAAGAGACCCAGTACTTC
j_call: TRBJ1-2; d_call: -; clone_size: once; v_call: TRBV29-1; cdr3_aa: CSARREAGASYGYTF; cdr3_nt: TGCAGCGCCCGACGGGAGGCAGGGGCCAGCTATGGCTACACCTTC
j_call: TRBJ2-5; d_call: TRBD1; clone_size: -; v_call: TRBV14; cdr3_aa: CASSHPTGLETQYF; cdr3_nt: TGTGCCAGCAGCCACCCGACAGGGCTAGAGACCCAGTACTTC
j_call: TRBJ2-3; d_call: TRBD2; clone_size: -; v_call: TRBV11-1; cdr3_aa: CASSSRKTSGDTDTQYF; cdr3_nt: TGTGCCAGCAGCTCCCGAAAGACTAGCGGCGACACAGATACGCAGTATTTT
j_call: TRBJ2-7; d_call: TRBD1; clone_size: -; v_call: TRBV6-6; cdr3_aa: CASSGTELSYEQYF; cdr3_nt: TGTGCCAGCAGTGGGACAGAACTTTCCTACGAGCAGTACTTC